A selection of T cell receptor beta chains follows, all from one sample in a study of T cell changes during pregnancy in multiple sclerosis. TCRdb's table, derived via immunoSEQ multiplex PCR, lists solely in-frame clones and lacks some. The sample records approximately 70,000 clones, around 92% being singletons. The source was peripheral blood, collected in the first trimester of pregnancy. Receptors originate from a female donor with multiple sclerosis, enrolled in a pregnancy study. The conserved cysteine and the conserved F or W are not part of the CDR3 here.

>TRBJ1-1|TRBV5-1
ASSLDRGTSVPTEAF
>TRBJ2-1|TRBV30
ACERGGRNEQF
>TRBJ1-5|TRBV30
AWSWDRDQPQH
>TRBJ2-7|TRBV2
ASTSRDREQY
>TRBJ1-1|TRBV29-1
SVDAQGAGGEAF
>TRBJ1-1|TRBV30
AWTGQGNTEAF
>TRBJ2-2|TRBV27
ASSFTQGSGELF
>TRBJ2-7|TRBV6-4
ASSDSFRTGPYEQY
>TRBJ1-1|TRBV19
ASSIVVNTEAF
>TRBJ2-2|TRBV5-4
ASSSRSGQPNTGELF
>TRBJ2-1|TRBV27
ASSLLLAGGEQF
>TRBJ2-1|TRBV27
ASRSGGRAVVYNEQF
>TRBJ2-7|TRBV5-1
ASSLGQVLPYEQY
>TRBJ2-1|TRBV5-4
ASSLDSGSYNEQF
>TRBJ1-2|TRBV30
AWSLSGGYT
>TRBJ1-4|TRBV6-6
ASRGAGNEKLF
>TRBJ1-1|TRBV19
ASSTTQDTEAF
>TRBJ1-4|TRBV7-2
ASSLVVTTGEKLF
>TRBJ2-1|TRBV5-4
ASSLGPGLNEQF
>TRBJ1-2|TRBV7-9
ASSPQGRGYT
>TRBJ1-6|TRBV5-8
ASSLVGGVSPLH
>TRBJ2-1|TRBV7-9
ASSLGRGARGEQF
>TRBJ2-1|TRBV10-3
AISEGLAGAENEQF
>TRBJ2-1|TRBV7-7
ASSLLVGTNEQF
>TRBJ1-1|TRBV15
ATRLGQPNTEAF
>TRBJ2-7|TRBV10-2
ASRLAGGPQYEQY
>TRBJ2-7|TRBV27
ASSRTSGTPGSYEQY
>TRBJ1-1|TRBV9
ASSHPPGTGARNTEAF
>TRBJ1-1|TRBV7-3
ASSQHRDTEAF
>TRBJ1-1|TRBV30
AWSPPGRGTTEAF
>TRBJ1-1|TRBV30
AWSVGRLMRTEAF
>TRBJ2-3|TRBV5-8
ASSLVRGSHTDTQY
>TRBJ1-5|TRBV7-2
ASSLNRGSNQPQH
>TRBJ2-7|TRBV5-1
ASSLGAGTETYEQY
>TRBJ2-6|TRBV6-1
ASTLSGANVLT
>TRBJ2-7|TRBV2
ASRERGAGGRNEQY
>TRBJ1-5|TRBV9
ASSVGLGGNQPQH
>TRBJ2-5|TRBV28
ASSLYTGGSETQY
>TRBJ2-1|TRBV10-3
AISSLAESRHEQF
>TRBJ1-5|TRBV27
ASSLSSYGVDQPQH
>TRBJ2-3|TRBV19
ASSPSGGNTDTQY
>TRBJ2-3|TRBV25-1
ASSERASGRGTDTQY
>TRBJ2-5|TRBV19
ASSISASGSILETQY
>TRBJ2-6|TRBV5-5
ASSLVSSGANVLT
>TRBJ2-1|TRBV7-9
ASSSPTVQNEQF
>TRBJ2-7|TRBV5-5
ASSLVTSGREIFYEQY
>TRBJ2-2|TRBV29-1
SARRENTGELF
>TRBJ2-7|TRBV30
AWSYRQFYEQY
>TRBJ1-5|TRBV21-1
ASSNSPDRGRKVTFSNQPQH
>TRBJ2-7|TRBV18
ASSPGASYEQY
>TRBJ2-5|TRBV9
ASSPTAGVQETQY
>TRBJ2-3|TRBV5-4
ASSLWGTRFTDTQY
>TRBJ1-2|TRBV15
ATSRDGDNLFGYT
>TRBJ2-7|TRBV5-1
ASSLGGTATYEQY
>TRBJ2-5|TRBV7-7
ASSQRTGGVSETQY
>TRBJ2-5|TRBV5-1
ASSLFSGGAGETQY
>TRBJ1-1|TRBV5-4
ASSTRPVQGMNTEAF